This TCR beta chain was observed in a study of CD8+CD57+ T cells in acquired aplastic anemia. Across the study: Isolated CD4+ and CD8+ cells, once sorted, yielded DNA averaging about 3.2 ug. General study points: No significant patient-versus-control difference appeared in CD8+ Simpson's diversity. Common to patients and controls were roughly 30 CD8+ CDR3 sequences.

The TCR beta profiling, which covered VDJ combination and CDR3 sequence, was carried out using genomic DNA as the template. Each CDR3 protein gets one entry after TCRdb re-called the reads with MiXCR. The profile shows roughly 200,000 distinct CDR3 sequences, around 63% of them singletons. Trimming stripped 6 bases from V and 3 bases from J, with 15 bases between. This CDR3 comprises 15 residues. CDR1 SGHDN and CDR2 FVKESK come from the germline V gene. To note about this clonotype: The antigen is unknown.

Sequencing input: sorted CD4+, CD8+, or CD8+CD57+ T cells (not recorded which) from PBMCs. The source is a human donor in good health. V gene TRBV14 combines with J gene TRBJ1-3; D is undetermined. CDR3: CASSSPLVNGNTIYF. CDR3 sequence (DNA): TGTGCCAGCAGTTCCCCATTGGTCAATGGAAACACCATATATTTT.